Following are 7 T cell receptor beta chains from one sample sequenced in a study of shared clonotypes between healthy human individuals. Profiled with immunoSEQ multiplex PCR; TCRdb holds only in-frame clones, not every one. The sample lists about 980,000 clones; 60% to 85% were seen once. Sequenced material: memory CD4+ T cells sorted from blood. Subset: CD45RA-negative fraction. The receptors here all came from a man between 18 and 29 years old in good health.

This clone was seen once. This sequence joins TRBV5-1 and TRBJ2-1, with D possibly being TRBD1 or TRBD2 (6 bases each). V was cut by 3 bases and J by 3 bases, with 22 bases left in between. CDR1 SGHRS and CDR2 YFSETQ come from the germline V gene. CDR3 length equals 18 residues. The CDR3 loop is CASSSDGTGAGSYNEQFF. For the CDR3, the DNA is TGCGCCAGCAGCTCGGATGGTACGGGGGCAGGTAGCTACAATGAGCAGTTCTTC.

The chain employs TRBV2 and TRBJ2-7; D unresolved. The CDR3 runs 12 residues. V shed 5 bases and J shed 3 bases, with 8 bases lying between them. In germline, CDR1 is SNHLY, CDR2 FYNNEI. The CDR3 sequence: CASSKGNYEQYF. The CDR3, as DNA: TGTGCCAGCAGTAAGGGAAACTACGAGCAGTACTTC.

This rearrangement joins TRBV5-1 to TRBJ2-7, with D perhaps TRBD2 (7 bases). The ends were cut back, 0 bases at V and 7 bases at J, with 14 bases in the middle. The germline V gene encodes CDR1 SGHRS and CDR2 YFSETQ. The CDR3 loop spans 14 amino acids. The CDR3 nucleotides are TGCGCCAGCAGCTTGGACAGGGAGGGTGGAGAGCAGTACTTC. Protein: CASSLDREGGEQYF.

V is TRBV11-2 and J is TRBJ1-5; maybe TRBD1 (5 bases). The germline gives CDR1 SGHAT, CDR2 FQNNGV. The V end lost 0 bases, the J end lost 3 bases, and 9 bases lay between the germline ends. This CDR3 is built from 15 residues. The CDR3 DNA reads TGTGCCAGCAGCTTAGATCCCAGGGCCAATCAGCCCCAGCATTTT. This encodes CASSLDPRANQPQHF.

V and J are TRBV19 and TRBJ2-2; D is unclear. CDR1 is LNHDA and CDR2 is SQIVND in the germline V gene (reference sequence). The CDR3 totals 15 residues. With 3 bases removed from V and 0 bases from J, the gap between germline ends came to 8 bases. Here the CDR3 DNA reads TGTGCCAGTAGTATTGGTTTCGCGAACACCGGGGAGCTGTTTTTT. Encoded protein: CASSIGFANTGELFF.

As concerns this clone: Germline is not matched at one junction end, which may reflect a read error. The CDR3 sequence: CASSLTGTRGDTQYF. CDR3 DNA: TGTGCTAGCAGCTTAACCGGGACTAGGGGAGATACGCAGTATTTT. This sequence joins TRBV7-7 and TRBJ2-3, with 8 bases matching TRBD2. The CDR3 runs to 15 residues. CDR1 and CDR2 from the germline V gene are SSHAT and FNYEAQ (reference sequence).

The table lists this clone with a few counts. The chain combines TRBV2 with TRBJ1-1, with a weak D call TRBD1 (5 bases). Trimming removed 8 bases from V and 2 bases from J, with 12 bases in between. Germline CDR1 and CDR2: SNHLY and FYNNEI. CDR3 length equals 13 residues. The CDR3 sequence: CASQETANTEAFF. CDR3 DNA sequence: TGTGCCAGCCAGGAGACAGCCAACACTGAAGCTTTCTTT.